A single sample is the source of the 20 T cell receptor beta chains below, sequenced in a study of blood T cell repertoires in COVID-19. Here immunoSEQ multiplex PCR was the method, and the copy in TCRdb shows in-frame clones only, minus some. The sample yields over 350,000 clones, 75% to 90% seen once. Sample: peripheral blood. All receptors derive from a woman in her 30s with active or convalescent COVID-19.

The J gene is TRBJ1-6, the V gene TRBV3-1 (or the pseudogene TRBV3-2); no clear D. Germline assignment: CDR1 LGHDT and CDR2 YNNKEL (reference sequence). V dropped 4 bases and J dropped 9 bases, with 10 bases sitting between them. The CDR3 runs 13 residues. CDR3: CASSPSGGSPLHF. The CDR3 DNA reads TGTGCCAGCAGCCCCTCCGGAGGTTCACCCCTCCACTTT.

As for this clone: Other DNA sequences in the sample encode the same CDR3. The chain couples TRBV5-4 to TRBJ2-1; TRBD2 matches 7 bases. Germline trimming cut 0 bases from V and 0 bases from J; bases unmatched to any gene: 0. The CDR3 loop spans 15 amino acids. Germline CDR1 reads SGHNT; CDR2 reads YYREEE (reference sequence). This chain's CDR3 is CASSLGGGSYNEQFF. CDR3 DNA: TGTGCCAGCAGCTTGGGCGGGGGCTCCTACAATGAGCAGTTCTTC.

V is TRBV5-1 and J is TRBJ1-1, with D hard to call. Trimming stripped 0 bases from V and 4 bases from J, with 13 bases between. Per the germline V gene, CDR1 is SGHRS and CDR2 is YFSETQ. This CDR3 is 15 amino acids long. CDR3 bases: TGCGCCAGCAGCTTGGGTCAGGTGATCGGCACTGAAGCTTTCTTT. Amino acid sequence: CASSLGQVIGTEAFF.

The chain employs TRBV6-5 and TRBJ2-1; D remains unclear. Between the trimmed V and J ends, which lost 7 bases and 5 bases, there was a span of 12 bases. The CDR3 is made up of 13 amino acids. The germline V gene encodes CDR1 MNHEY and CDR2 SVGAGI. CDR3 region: CASNQQANNEQFF. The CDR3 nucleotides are TGTGCCAGCAACCAGCAGGCGAACAATGAGCAGTTCTTC.

CDR3 coding DNA: TGCAGCGTTGATTGGGAGGGTAGGGTTGGCTACACCTTC. It codes for CSVDWEGRVGYTF. The chain carries TRBV29-1 and TRBJ1-2; D unclear. The ends were cut back, 3 bases at V and 7 bases at J, with 15 bases in the middle. Germline V gene lookup returns CDR1 SQVTM and CDR2 ANQGSEA. The CDR3 covers 13 residues.

Written as DNA, the CDR3 is TGTGCCAGCAGCGACAGGCGAAACACCGGGGAGCTGTTTTTT. Translating gives CASSDRRNTGELFF. V usage is TRBV7-2 and J usage is TRBJ2-2, with D perhaps matching TRBD1 (6 bases). This CDR3 is built from 14 residues. CDR1 SGHTA and CDR2 FQGNSA come from the germline V gene. Trimming cost V 5 bases and J 2 bases, with 9 bases left between them.

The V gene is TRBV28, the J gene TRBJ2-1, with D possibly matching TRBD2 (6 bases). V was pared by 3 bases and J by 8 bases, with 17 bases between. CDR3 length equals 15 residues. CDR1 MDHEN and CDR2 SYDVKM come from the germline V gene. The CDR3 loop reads CASSFFGGRLHEQFF. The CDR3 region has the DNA TGTGCCAGCAGTTTTTTCGGAGGGCGGCTTCATGAGCAGTTCTTC.

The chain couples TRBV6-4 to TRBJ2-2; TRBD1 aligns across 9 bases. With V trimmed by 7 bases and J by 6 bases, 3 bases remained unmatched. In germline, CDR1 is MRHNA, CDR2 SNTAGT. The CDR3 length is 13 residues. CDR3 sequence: CASITGGAGELFF. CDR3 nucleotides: TGTGCCAGCATCACAGGGGGCGCCGGGGAGCTGTTTTTT.

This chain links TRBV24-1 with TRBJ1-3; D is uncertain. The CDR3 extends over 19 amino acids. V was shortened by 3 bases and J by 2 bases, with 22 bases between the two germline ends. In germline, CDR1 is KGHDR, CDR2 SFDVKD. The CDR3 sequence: CATSDMYCLTSTAGNTIYF. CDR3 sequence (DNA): TGTGCCACCAGTGATATGTACTGCCTCACCTCCACGGCTGGAAACACCATATATTTT.

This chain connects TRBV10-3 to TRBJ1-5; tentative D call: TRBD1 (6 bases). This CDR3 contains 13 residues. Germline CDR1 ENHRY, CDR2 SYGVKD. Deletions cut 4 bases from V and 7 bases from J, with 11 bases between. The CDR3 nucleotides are TGTGCCATCAGTGCAGGGGTGGAACAGCCCCAGCATTTT. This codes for CAISAGVEQPQHF.

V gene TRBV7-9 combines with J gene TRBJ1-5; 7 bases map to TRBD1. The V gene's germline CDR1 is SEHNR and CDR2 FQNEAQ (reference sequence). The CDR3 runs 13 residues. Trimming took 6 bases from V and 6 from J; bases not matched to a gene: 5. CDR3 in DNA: TGTGCCAGCAGTACAGGGGTCACTCAGCCCCAGCATTTT. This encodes CASSTGVTQPQHF.

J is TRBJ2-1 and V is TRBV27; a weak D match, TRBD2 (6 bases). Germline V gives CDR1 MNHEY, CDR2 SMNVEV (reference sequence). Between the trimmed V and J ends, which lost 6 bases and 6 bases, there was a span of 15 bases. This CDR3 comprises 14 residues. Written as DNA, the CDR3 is TGTGCCAGCAGACGACTAGAGTTGTTCAATGAGCAGTTCTTC. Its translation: CASRRLELFNEQFF.

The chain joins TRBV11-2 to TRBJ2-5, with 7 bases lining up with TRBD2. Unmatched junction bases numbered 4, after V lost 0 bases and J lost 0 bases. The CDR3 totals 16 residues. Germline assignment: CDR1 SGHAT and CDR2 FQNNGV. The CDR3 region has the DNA TGTGCCAGCAGCTTAGAAGCGGGACTAAACCAAGAGACCCAGTACTTC. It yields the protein CASSLEAGLNQETQYF.

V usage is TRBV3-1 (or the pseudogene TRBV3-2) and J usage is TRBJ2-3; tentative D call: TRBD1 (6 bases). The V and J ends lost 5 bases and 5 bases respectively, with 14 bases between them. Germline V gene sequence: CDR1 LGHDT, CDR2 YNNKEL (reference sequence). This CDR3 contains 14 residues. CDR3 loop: CASSGLLRGDTQYF. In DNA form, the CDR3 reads TGTGCCAGCAGCGGCCTTCTCAGGGGAGATACGCAGTATTTT.

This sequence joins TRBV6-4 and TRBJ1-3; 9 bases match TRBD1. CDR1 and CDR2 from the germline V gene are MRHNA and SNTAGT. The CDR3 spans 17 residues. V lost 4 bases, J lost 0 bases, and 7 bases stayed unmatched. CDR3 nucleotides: TGTGCCAGCAGTGCGGGACAGGGTGAACTCTCTGGAAACACCATATATTTT. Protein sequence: CASSAGQGELSGNTIYF.

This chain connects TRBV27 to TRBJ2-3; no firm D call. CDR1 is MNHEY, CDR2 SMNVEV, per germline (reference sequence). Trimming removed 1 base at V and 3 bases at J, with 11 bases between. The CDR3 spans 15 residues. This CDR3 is CASSLYGLDTDTQYF. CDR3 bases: TGTGCCAGCAGTTTATACGGGTTGGATACAGATACGCAGTATTTT.

CDR3 amino acids: CASSSGQGIGTGELFF. Written as DNA, the CDR3 is TGTGCCAGCAGCTCGGGACAGGGGATTGGTACCGGGGAGCTGTTTTTT. The chain recombines TRBV11-3 with TRBJ2-2, with TRBD1 identical over 10 bases. The V gene's germline CDR1 is SGHNT and CDR2 YENEEA. Trimming took 4 bases from V and 5 from J; bases not matched to a gene: 7. The CDR3 extends over 16 amino acids.

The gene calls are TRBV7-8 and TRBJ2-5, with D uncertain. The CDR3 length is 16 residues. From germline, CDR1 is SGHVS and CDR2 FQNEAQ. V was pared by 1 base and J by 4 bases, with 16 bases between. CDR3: CASSLGVKSAGETQYF. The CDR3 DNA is TGTGCCAGCAGCTTAGGGGTTAAGAGCGCCGGAGAGACCCAGTACTTC.

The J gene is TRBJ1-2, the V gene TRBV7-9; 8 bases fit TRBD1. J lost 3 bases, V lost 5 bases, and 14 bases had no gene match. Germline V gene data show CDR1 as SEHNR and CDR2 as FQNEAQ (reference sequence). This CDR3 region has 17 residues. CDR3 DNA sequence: TGTGCCAGCAGCCCCGCGTTGCAGGGGGCGCAGGACTATGGCTACACCTTC. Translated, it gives CASSPALQGAQDYGYTF.

The DNA of the CDR3 is TGTGCCAGCAGTGCGTTGACAGGAGTTAACACCGGGGAGCTGTTTTTT. Amino acids: CASSALTGVNTGELFF. The chain links TRBV6-1 to TRBJ2-2; a weak D match, TRBD1 (6 bases). CDR1 MNHNS and CDR2 SASEGT come from the germline V gene. Between the trimmed V and J ends, which lost 4 bases and 2 bases, there was a span of 14 bases. This CDR3 has 16 residues.